This is a list of T cell receptor beta chains from one sample in a study of molecular identifiers for immune sequencing clone quantification. TCRdb processed the PCR reads anew with MiXCR; each CDR3 protein has one entry. The table records around 460,000 distinct CDR3 sequences, around 21% of them present only once. The material sequenced was naive CD8+ T cells from blood, with Jurkat cell RNA spiked in. All receptors derive from a human donor in good health. Some libraries in this study had Jurkat cell RNA spiked in. Each CDR3 is given with its conserved first and last residue. A D gene is named only where the DNA matches it firmly. The size entry is marked missing in some rows and otherwise reads once, few, many or a size class.

d_gene,v_gene,j_gene,abundance,CDR3nt,CDR3aa
TRBD1,TRBV9,TRBJ2-5,NA,TGTGCCAGCAGCCAACGGACAGGGGTGGATGAGACCCAGTACTTC,CASSQRTGVDETQYF
TRBD2,TRBV28,TRBJ2-7,many,TGTGCCACAGAAAAGGGACTAGCGGGAGGGCCGCCCGAGCAGTACTTC,CATEKGLAGGPPEQYF
NA,TRBV4-3,TRBJ1-5,many,TGCGCCAGCAGCCAAGCGGTCAGTAGCAATCAGCCCCAGCATTTT,CASSQAVSSNQPQHF
NA,TRBV7-9,TRBJ2-5,NA,TGTGCCAGCAGCTACCGGGAGACCCGGTACTTC,CASSYRETRYF
TRBD2,TRBV6-2/TRBV6-3,TRBJ2-3,NA,TGTGCCAGCAGTTACGCAACTAGCGGGGGCTTCACAGATACGCAGTATTTT,CASSYATSGGFTDTQYF
NA,TRBV7-2,TRBJ2-7,many,TGTGCCAGCAGCTCAGACGCGGGTCTGGAGCAGTACTTC,CASSSDAGLEQYF
NA,TRBV12-3/TRBV12-4,TRBJ1-3,few,TGTGCCAGCGATACAATCTCTGGAAACACCATATATTTT,CASDTISGNTIYF
NA,TRBV11-2,TRBJ2-6,NA,TGTGCCAGCGGGATAGGGACTGGGGCCAACGTCCTGACTTTC,CASGIGTGANVLTF
TRBD2,TRBV29-1,TRBJ2-3,NA,TGCAGCGTGGTCACTAGCGGACTCACAGATACGCAGTATTTT,CSVVTSGLTDTQYF
NA,TRBV6-2/TRBV6-3,TRBJ2-3,few,TGTGCCAGCACGAGTCAAGGAGATACGCAGTATTTT,CASTSQGDTQYF
TRBD2,TRBV7-6,TRBJ2-3,few,TGTGCCAGCAGCTTAGCGACTAGCGGGAATCAGGCAGATACGCAGTATTTT,CASSLATSGNQADTQYF
NA,TRBV27,TRBJ2-3,few,TGTGCCAGCAGTTTTGGTGGAGGGTACACAGATACGCAGTATTTT,CASSFGGGYTDTQYF
NA,TRBV5-4,TRBJ1-2,NA,TGTGCCAGCAGCTTGGCGGGCAGCGCTTATGGCTACACCTTC,CASSLAGSAYGYTF
NA,TRBV27,TRBJ2-1,many,TGTGCCAGCAGTCCCCTCGGCCAGAGCTCCTACAATGAGCAGTTCTTC,CASSPLGQSSYNEQFF
NA,TRBV7-9,TRBJ1-1,few,TGTGCCAGCAGCGCCCAGGGGATGGGGACTGAAGCTTTCTTT,CASSAQGMGTEAFF
TRBD2,TRBV3-1,TRBJ2-3,NA,TGTGCCAGCAGCCAAAATGGACTAGCGGGGGACCCCACAGATACGCAGTATTTT,CASSQNGLAGDPTDTQYF
NA,TRBV20-1,TRBJ2-7,few,TGCAGCAGGGGTAGGCAGGATCCAGACGAGCAGTACTTC,CSRGRQDPDEQYF
NA,TRBV7-8,TRBJ2-5,NA,TGTGCCAGCAGCTTGGGGGTTGAGTCCGGGGTGTACCAAGAGACCCAGCACTTC,CASSLGVESGVYQETQHF
NA,TRBV12-3/TRBV12-4,TRBJ1-1,NA,TGTGCCAGCAGTTTAGCGGTAGTTGAAGCTTTCTTT,CASSLAVVEAFF
TRBD1,TRBV4-2,TRBJ2-7,many,TGTGCCAGCGCGACAGGGGGGGGCGAGCAGTACTTC,CASATGGGEQYF
TRBD2,TRBV27,TRBJ2-7,NA,TGTGCCAGCGCCGGAGGACTAGCGGGAGAATCCGAGCAGTACTTC,CASAGGLAGESEQYF
NA,TRBV2,TRBJ1-5,NA,TGTGCCAGCAGGTCAGGGGACAATCAGCCCCGGCATTTT,CASRSGDNQPRHF
TRBD2,TRBV7-9,TRBJ2-3,many,TGTGCCAGCAGCTCTCCCCTTGCGGGGGGGACAGATACGCAGTATTTT,CASSSPLAGGTDTQYF
NA,TRBV29-1,TRBJ2-1,NA,TGCAGCGTTCAGGGTATCGACAATGAGCAGTTCTTC,CSVQGIDNEQFF